This section outlines one T cell receptor beta chain sequence together with its context. Its antigen is unknown. The data derive from a study of memory CD4+ T cells and cytomegalovirus serostatus. Produced via immunoSEQ multiplex PCR; TCRdb's table is partial and in-frame only. The data hold tens of thousands of clones, with roughly three quarters observed a single time. Single viable CD3+CD4+CD8-CD45RO+ cells were sorted as the memory CD4+ T cells. The CDR3 totals 15 residues. Study findings and constraints: Each of approximately 70 CMV-associated TCRbeta sequences occurred in one to five individuals.

Sequenced material: memory CD4+ T cells from blood. This clonotype was obtained from an adult in good health and CMV-seronegative. This chain links TRBV22-1 with TRBJ1-1. TRBV22-1 is recorded as a pseudogene. This CDR3 reads CPGSGHSSPNTEAFF. Here the CDR3 DNA reads TGTCCTGGGAGCGGGCACTCAAGCCCGAACACTGAAGCTTTCTTT.